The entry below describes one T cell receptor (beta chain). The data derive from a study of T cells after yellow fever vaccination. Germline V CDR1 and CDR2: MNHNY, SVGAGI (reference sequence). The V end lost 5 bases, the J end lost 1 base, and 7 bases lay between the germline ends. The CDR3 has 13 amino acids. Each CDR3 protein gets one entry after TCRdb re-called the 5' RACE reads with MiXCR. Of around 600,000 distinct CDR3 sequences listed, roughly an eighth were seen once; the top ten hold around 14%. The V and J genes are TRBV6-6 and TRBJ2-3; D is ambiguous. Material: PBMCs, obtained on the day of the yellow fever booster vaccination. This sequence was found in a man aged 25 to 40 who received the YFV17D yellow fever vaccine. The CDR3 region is CASSSIGTDTQYF. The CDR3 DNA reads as TGTGCCAGCAGTAGTATAGGCACAGATACGCAGTATTTT.